This record covers a single T cell receptor (beta chain). No antigen is known for it. TCRdb's table, derived via immunoSEQ multiplex PCR, lists solely in-frame clones and lacks some. Of about 28,000 clones listed, 91% are singletons. The CDR3 has 19 amino acids. This record comes from a study of T cells in localized non-small cell lung cancer. Broader study findings: Without multi-region sequencing, intratumor heterogeneity could not be excluded. T cell clonality was highest in uninvolved adjacent lung, above tumor. For the top 100 tumor clones, a median about 56 also appeared in adjacent lung. A higher density of T cells in blood coincided with extended overall survival.

This sequence originates from a female donor older than 55 with stage I lung adenocarcinoma. This chain connects TRBV21-1 to TRBJ2-7; the D call in the table, TRBD2, was not verified against the DNA. TRBV21-1 is assigned pseudogene status. This material consisted of peripheral blood, taken before any cancer treatment. This CDR3 is CASSQKGNRGGTSSYEQYF. The DNA of the CDR3 is TGTGCCAGCAGCCAAAAGGGGAACCGGGGCGGGACGAGCTCCTACGAGCAGTACTTC.